Listed below are T cell receptor beta chains from one sample, sequenced in a study of beta chain features in type 1 diabetes. Clones were sequenced by immunoSEQ multiplex PCR, and TCRdb holds only the in-frame ones, with some missing. The sample lists tens of thousands of clones, under 70% occurring once. The sequenced sample was stem cell memory CD4+ T cells from blood. The receptors originated from a woman between 40 and 55 years old with type 1 diabetes. CDR3s include the opening cysteine and the closing phenylalanine or tryptophan. Each record gives: clone size, J gene, V gene, D gene, CDR3 protein, CDR3 DNA. A D gene is named only where the DNA matches it firmly. Rows may omit the clone size; those that give it use once, few, many or a size class.

once | TRBJ2-7 | TRBV19 | . | CASSIAGGNYYEQYF | TGTGCCAGTAGTATAGCCGGAGGGAATTACTACGAGCAGTACTTC
few | TRBJ2-5 | TRBV7-2 | . | CASSFRGAGQETQYF | TGTGCCAGCAGCTTTCGGGGGGCCGGCCAAGAGACCCAGTACTTC
. | TRBJ2-1 | TRBV15 | TRBD2 | CATSRDREDNEQFF | TGTGCCACCAGCAGAGATCGGGAGGACAATGAGCAGTTCTTC
few | TRBJ2-1 | TRBV7-3 | . | CASRPRGGSASSYNEQFF | TGTGCCAGCAGACCCCGTGGAGGGAGCGCTAGCTCCTACAATGAGCAGTTCTTC
few | TRBJ2-5 | TRBV4-2 | TRBD2 | CASSQGSGVNQETQYF | TGTGCCAGCAGCCAAGGCAGCGGGGTTAATCAAGAGACCCAGTACTTC
. | TRBJ2-2 | TRBV28 | TRBD1 | CASLDRANTGELFF | TGTGCCAGCTTGGACAGGGCGAACACCGGGGAGCTGTTTTTT
. | TRBJ1-4 | TRBV2 | . | CASSLPEATNEKLFF | TGTGCCAGCAGTTTACCAGAAGCAACTAATGAAAAACTGTTTTTT
. | TRBJ1-1 | TRBV15 | TRBD1 | CATSDRENTEAFF | TGTGCCACTTCGGACAGGGAGAACACTGAAGCTTTCTTT
. | TRBJ1-5 | TRBV7-2 | TRBD1 | CASSLVGGSGTGGQPQHF | TGTGCCAGCAGCTTAGTTGGGGGGAGTGGGACAGGTGGACAGCCCCAGCATTTT
. | TRBJ2-7 | TRBV29-1 | . | CSVGGGFTGYEQYF | TGCAGCGTTGGCGGAGGGTTCACGGGCTACGAGCAGTACTTC
few | TRBJ1-4 | TRBV2 | TRBD1 | CASRIGQGNEKLFF | TGTGCCAGCAGGATTGGACAGGGGAATGAAAAACTGTTTTTT
. | TRBJ2-3 | TRBV7-2 | . | CASSLSGGNPDTQYF | TGTGCCAGCAGCTTAAGTGGGGGGAACCCAGATACGCAGTATTTT
once | TRBJ2-5 | TRBV18 | . | CASSPPGARETQYF | TGTGCCAGCTCACCACCGGGGGCGCGGGAGACCCAGTACTTC
. | TRBJ2-7 | TRBV5-1 | . | CASSLDYFGPYEQYF | TGCGCCAGCAGCTTGGACTACTTTGGCCCCTACGAGCAGTACTTC
few | TRBJ2-7 | TRBV6-1 | TRBD2 | CASSNLAGYSYEQYF | TGTGCCAGCAGTAATCTAGCGGGCTACTCCTACGAGCAGTACTTC
. | TRBJ2-1 | TRBV5-6 | . | CASSPTPLFTGEQFF | TGTGCCAGCAGCCCCACCCCACTATTCACGGGTGAGCAGTTCTTC
. | TRBJ2-7 | TRBV19 | . | CASSTSGVEQYF | TGTGCCAGTAGTACCTCAGGGGTCGAGCAGTACTTC
few | TRBJ1-4 | TRBV28 | . | CASSQPGSEKLFF | TGTGCCAGCAGTCAGCCCGGGAGCGAAAAACTGTTTTTT
few | TRBJ2-2 | TRBV4-1 | . | CASSHEGVLNTGELFF | TGCGCCAGCAGCCATGAGGGGGTCCTGAACACCGGGGAGCTGTTTTTT
once | TRBJ1-1 | TRBV7-3 | TRBD1 | CASSLQGDTEAFF | TGTGCCAGCAGCTTACAGGGGGACACTGAAGCTTTCTTT
. | TRBJ1-5 | TRBV28 | . | CASSLSRGSNQPQHF | TGTGCCAGCAGTTTATCTCGCGGGAGCAATCAGCCCCAGCATTTT
. | TRBJ1-1 | TRBV18 | TRBD1 | CASSPRTGILAEAFF | TGTGCCAGCTCACCAAGGACAGGAATTCTTGCTGAAGCTTTCTTT
. | TRBJ2-7 | TRBV4-3 | . | CASSQGEGDEQYF | TGCGCCAGCAGCCAAGGTGAAGGGGACGAGCAGTACTTC
. | TRBJ2-3 | TRBV7-9 | . | CASSRGAVTDTQYF | TGTGCCAGCAGTCGCGGGGCAGTCACAGATACGCAGTATTTT
. | TRBJ1-2 | TRBV28 | . | CASSLADYGYTF | TGTGCCAGCAGTTTGGCAGACTATGGCTACACCTTC
. | TRBJ2-5 | TRBV7-6 | TRBD1 | CASSLGTGVGQETQYF | TGTGCCAGCAGCTTAGGTACAGGGGTAGGTCAAGAGACCCAGTACTTC
few | TRBJ2-4 | TRBV7-2 | . | CASSLAAVAKNIQYF | TGTGCCAGCAGCTTAGCGGCGGTAGCCAAAAACATTCAGTACTTC
. | TRBJ1-1 | TRBV7-2 | . | CASSFPPRNTEAFF | TGTGCCAGCAGCTTCCCCCCCCGGAACACTGAAGCTTTCTTT
. | TRBJ2-7 | TRBV6-6 | . | CASSTPMAQRAEQYF | TGTGCCAGCAGTACCCCGATGGCCCAGCGGGCCGAGCAGTACTTC
few | TRBJ1-1 | TRBV5-4 | . | CASSLPQDTEAFF | TGTGCCAGCAGCTTACCACAGGACACTGAAGCTTTCTTT
. | TRBJ1-1 | TRBV5-4 | . | CASRGGSGGDGSEAFF | TGTGCCAGCAGAGGGGGATCGGGGGGGGATGGCTCTGAAGCTTTCTTT
. | TRBJ2-7 | TRBV7-2 | TRBD2 | CASSPSAGASWEQYF | TGTGCCAGCAGCCCGTCCGCGGGAGCTTCGTGGGAGCAGTACTTC
. | TRBJ2-7 | TRBV10-3 | TRBD1 | CAISAGQSSYEQYF | TGTGCCATCAGTGCGGGACAGAGCTCCTACGAGCAGTACTTC
. | TRBJ1-4 | TRBV18 | . | CASSEQGRGEKLFF | TGTGCCAGCTCAGAACAGGGCAGAGGAGAAAAACTGTTTTTT
. | TRBJ1-5 | TRBV6-5 | . | CASTVTGGANQPQHF | TGTGCCAGCACTGTCACAGGCGGGGCTAATCAGCCCCAGCATTTT
. | TRBJ1-1 | TRBV7-9 | TRBD1 | CASSPRQGNTEAFF | TGTGCCAGCAGCCCCAGACAGGGTAACACTGAAGCTTTCTTT
. | TRBJ1-5 | TRBV2 | . | CASKTDVNQPQHF | TGTGCCAGCAAAACTGATGTCAATCAGCCCCAGCATTTT
. | TRBJ1-5 | TRBV28 | TRBD1 | CAENRGEQPQHF | TGTGCCGAGAACAGGGGGGAACAGCCCCAGCATTTT
. | TRBJ1-2 | TRBV29-1 | TRBD1 | CSVLGGGANYGYTF | TGCAGCGTCCTCGGAGGGGGCGCTAACTATGGCTACACCTTC
. | TRBJ2-3 | TRBV6-6 | . | CASSPRGTDTQYF | TGTGCCAGCAGCCCTCGGGGGACAGATACGCAGTATTTT
once | TRBJ2-7 | TRBV18 | TRBD2 | CASSPAGTNEQYF | TGTGCCAGCTCACCAGCCGGGACTAACGAGCAGTACTTC